The 29 T cell receptor beta chains given below trace back to one sample, sequenced in a study of control samples from healthy donors and cancer patients (dated by TCRdb to the early 2020s). Library preparation was by the immunoSEQ multiplex PCR assay. TCRdb took over this immuneACCESS table, retaining in-frame rearrangements with V and J assigned. Such tables are incomplete; in checked studies, under half of the missing clones stem from an unresolved V gene, and the remainder is unexplained. The sample table shows roughly 120,000 clones, and roughly 90% are seen once. The ten largest make up almost 40% of the sample. Sequencing was done on a sample of blood. These receptor sequences come from a middle-aged man in good health.

This chain links TRBV5-1 with TRBJ1-2; D is possibly TRBD1 (5 bases). The V gene lost 0 bases and the J gene lost 7 bases, with 7 bases spanning the gap. CDR1 is SGHRS, CDR2 YFSETQ, per germline. This CDR3 region has 12 residues. CDR3 coding DNA: TGCGCCAGCAGCTTGGAGGGGTTTGGCTACACCTTC. This translates into CASSLEGFGYTF.

The chain recombines TRBV5-4 with TRBJ1-2; D is uncertain. V gave up 0 bases and J gave up 0 bases, with 3 bases separating them. The CDR3 loop spans 13 amino acids. Germline-derived CDR1 and CDR2 are SGHNT and YYREEE (reference sequence). Here the CDR3 DNA reads TGTGCCAGCAGCTTGGAGGCTAACTATGGCTACACCTTC. Its protein product is CASSLEANYGYTF.

This clone was seen a few times. This chain uses TRBV4-1 with TRBJ2-7, with 8 bases aligning to TRBD2. This CDR3 region has 15 residues. J lost 3 bases, V lost 1 base, and 5 bases had no gene match. Per the germline V gene, CDR1 is MGHRA and CDR2 is YSYEKL. The CDR3 sequence is CASSQGTSGVYEQYF. DNA of the CDR3: TGCGCCAGCAGCCAAGGAACTAGCGGAGTCTACGAGCAGTACTTC.

The genes are TRBV29-1 and TRBJ1-2; TRBD1 agrees at 8 bases. The CDR3 runs 12 residues. V lost 8 bases and J lost 4; bases outside the gene matches: 6. Germline values: CDR1 SQVTM, CDR2 ANQGSEA. The CDR3 DNA sequence: TGCAGCTTAGGGACAGGATCCTATGGCTACACCTTC. Protein: CSLGTGSYGYTF.

The V call is TRBV5-1, the J call TRBJ1-5; 8 bases align to TRBD1. Trimming removed 4 bases from V and 5 bases from J; junction bases left unmatched: 8. The CDR3 covers 15 residues. The germline CDR1 and CDR2 sequences are SGHRS and YFSETQ. In DNA, the CDR3 is TGCGCCAGCAGCCTCGGACAGGGATGGGATCAGCCCCAGCATTTT. Protein product: CASSLGQGWDQPQHF.

V and J are TRBV6-6 and TRBJ1-1, with D unclear. The V and J ends lost 6 bases and 8 bases respectively, with 10 bases between them. CDR3 length: 11 residues. Germline V lookup: CDR1 MNHNY, CDR2 SVGAGI (reference sequence). CDR3 nucleotide sequence: TGTGCCAGCAGGATAGAAGTAGAAGCTTTCTTT. It codes for CASRIEVEAFF.

This clone appeared a few times. The rearrangement links TRBV5-6 to TRBJ1-2, with unresolved D. There are 12 residues in the CDR3. Looked up from germline, CDR1 is SGHDT and CDR2 is YYEEEE. V was clipped by 4 bases and J by 7 bases, with 11 bases between them. CDR3: CASSPGRAGYTF. CDR3 nucleotides: TGTGCCAGCAGCCCCGGACGTGCTGGCTACACCTTC.

The chain carries TRBV19 and TRBJ1-1; D is ambiguous. The length of the CDR3 is 13 residues. V lost 7 bases and J 1 base, leaving 10 bases between the germline ends. Per the germline V gene, CDR1 is LNHDA and CDR2 is SQIVND (reference sequence). The CDR3 here is CASIRTGNTEAFF. The CDR3 DNA follows: TGTGCCAGTATCCGGACGGGGAACACTGAAGCTTTCTTT.

V and J are TRBV4-3 and TRBJ1-2; D call uncertain. Germline V gene sequence: CDR1 LGHNA, CDR2 YSLEER. V shed 0 bases and J shed 8 bases, with 10 bases lying between them. The CDR3 has 13 amino acids. CDR3 bases: TGCGCCAGCAGCCAAGACGTATACAACGGCTACACCTTC. Protein: CASSQDVYNGYTF.

The chain is built from TRBV18 and TRBJ1-1, with D possibly TRBD1 on 5 matching bases. The germline V and J ends were trimmed by 1 base and 4 bases, with 13 bases remaining between them. This CDR3 has 15 amino acids. From germline, CDR1 is KGHSH and CDR2 LQKENI. The CDR3 sequence: CASSPLGGRFTEAFF. The CDR3 DNA reads TGTGCCAGCTCACCACTCGGGGGGAGGTTCACTGAAGCTTTCTTT.

The chain links TRBV5-1 to TRBJ2-3, with TRBD1 as a possible D gene (6 bases). Germline V lookup: CDR1 SGHRS, CDR2 YFSETQ. Trimming removed 7 bases at V and 1 base at J, with 7 bases between. The CDR3 is made up of 12 amino acids. The CDR3 DNA reads TGCGCCAGCCACAGGGGCACAGATACGCAGTATTTT. This encodes CASHRGTDTQYF.

The chain uses TRBV28 and TRBJ2-5; D might be TRBD1 (5 bases). The CDR3 totals 15 residues. Trimming took 3 bases from V and 2 from J, leaving 13 bases between them. Germline V CDR1 and CDR2: MDHEN, SYDVKM. CDR3 residues: CASSFGRGRQETQYF. In DNA form, the CDR3 reads TGTGCCAGCAGTTTTGGTAGGGGAAGACAAGAGACCCAGTACTTC.

The chain recombines TRBV27 with TRBJ1-1, with TRBD1 as a possible D gene (6 bases). V was clipped by 6 bases and J by 8 bases, with 16 bases between them. The CDR3 covers 13 residues. Germline CDR1 MNHEY, CDR2 SMNVEV (reference sequence). The CDR3 loop reads CASSLGQIGEAFF. The CDR3 region has the DNA TGTGCCAGCAGCCTCGGACAGATCGGAGAAGCTTTCTTT.

The genes are TRBV3-1 (or the pseudogene TRBV3-2) and TRBJ1-1; 9 bases map to TRBD1. CDR3 length: 15 residues. CDR1 is LGHDT and CDR2 is YNNKEL in the germline V gene (reference sequence). Losses at the gene ends were 1 base for V and 1 base for J; bases not matched to a gene: 1. The chain's CDR3 is CASSQGDRANTEAFF. DNA of the CDR3: TGTGCCAGCAGCCAAGGGGACAGGGCGAACACTGAAGCTTTCTTT.

A remark on this clone: Compared with germline, one end of the junction differs, possibly owing to a read error. V is TRBV9 and J is TRBJ1-2; D unclear. The CDR3 sequence is 15 residues long. CDR1 is SGDLS and CDR2 is YYNGEE in the germline V gene. The CDR3: CASSVVAGPNYGHTF. The CDR3, as DNA: TGTGCCAGCAGCGTAGTGGCAGGTCCTAACTATGGCCACACCTTC.

The chain has TRBV9 and TRBJ1-5, with 9 bases fitting TRBD1. The CDR3 is made up of 14 amino acids. Unmatched junction bases numbered 4, after V lost 4 bases and J lost 5 bases. The V gene's germline CDR1 is SGDLS and CDR2 YYNGEE. The CDR3 sequence is CASSPGTGYQPQHF. DNA of the CDR3: TGTGCCAGCAGCCCCGGGACAGGGTATCAGCCCCAGCATTTT.

J is TRBJ2-2 and V is TRBV7-2; D gene ambiguous. Trimming shortened V by 4 bases and J by 8 bases, and 20 bases separated the two germline ends. The CDR3 is 16 residues long. CDR1 is SGHTA, CDR2 FQGNSA, per germline. DNA of the CDR3: TGTGCCAGCAGCTCATCTCTGATCCCAGGATCTGGGGAGCTGTTTTTT. Residues: CASSSSLIPGSGELFF.

V gene TRBV27 combines with J gene TRBJ1-5; TRBD1 agrees at 8 bases. Trimming at V came to 3 bases and at J to 2 bases, leaving 3 bases not matched to a gene. The length of the CDR3 is 15 residues. Germline CDR1 MNHEY, CDR2 SMNVEV (reference sequence). The CDR3 DNA is TGTGCCAGCAGTTTCCGGGGACAGGGCAATCAGCCCCAGCATTTT. Its protein product is CASSFRGQGNQPQHF.

This clone was observed once. The chain couples TRBV7-6 to TRBJ2-2, with 10 bases matching TRBD2. V dropped 7 bases and J dropped 3; count of bases not matched to a gene: 11. Germline CDR1 SGHVS, CDR2 FNYEAQ. This CDR3 has 17 amino acids. CDR3 sequence reads: CASTKTPLAGDTGELFF. Written as DNA, the CDR3 is TGTGCCAGCACCAAGACCCCCCTAGCGGGGGACACCGGGGAGCTGTTTTTT.

The J gene is TRBJ1-3, the V gene TRBV5-5, with D unresolved. Trimming pared 7 bases from V and 2 bases from J, leaving 7 bases between. This CDR3 contains 12 residues. CDR1 SGHKS and CDR2 YYEKEE come from the germline V gene (reference sequence). Here the CDR3 reads CASGPTGNTIYF. In DNA, the CDR3 is TGTGCCAGCGGGCCGACTGGAAACACCATATATTTT.

The gene calls are TRBV9 and TRBJ2-3, with 11 bases identical to TRBD2. This CDR3 region has 16 residues. Germline V gene data show CDR1 as SGDLS and CDR2 as YYNGEE. V dropped 3 bases and J dropped 2; count of bases not matched to a gene: 5. The CDR3 DNA is TGTGCCAGCAGCGGACTAGCGGGGACCCACACAGATACGCAGTATTTT. Translated: CASSGLAGTHTDTQYF.

The chain joins TRBV2 to TRBJ2-3; TRBD1 matches at 10 bases. The CDR3 is made up of 17 amino acids. CDR1 and CDR2 (germline): SNHLY, FYNNEI. The V gene end was trimmed by 3 bases and the J gene end by 3 bases; junction bases not matched to a gene: 9. Here the CDR3 reads CASSEDPPGQGTDTQYF. As DNA, the CDR3 is TGTGCCAGCAGTGAGGACCCACCGGGACAGGGGACAGATACGCAGTATTTT.

This clone turned up a few times. The chain has TRBV6-2 or TRBV6-3 and TRBJ2-3; tentative D call: TRBD2 (8 bases). CDR1 is MNHEY, CDR2 SVGEGT, per germline. The CDR3 extends over 17 amino acids. Trimming removed 3 bases at V and 5 bases at J, with 21 bases between. CDR3 nucleotide sequence: TGTGCCAGCAGTTATACCCCCCCGGGAGGGGGCGGAGATACGCAGTATTTT. This codes for CASSYTPPGGGGDTQYF.

The rearrangement joins TRBV4-3 to TRBJ2-5; D is ambiguous. V was pared by 0 bases and J by 10 bases, with 18 bases between. This CDR3 contains 15 residues. The germline V gene has CDR1 LGHNA and CDR2 YSLEER. The CDR3 DNA is TGCGCCAGCAGCCAAGAGCCGGGCCAGCGTTTTAACCAGTACTTC. Encoded protein: CASSQEPGQRFNQYF.

The chain carries TRBV6-1 and TRBJ1-4; possible D gene TRBD1, 5 bases. Germline values: CDR1 MNHNS, CDR2 SASEGT. This CDR3 is 13 amino acids long. V was clipped by 3 bases and J by 8 bases, with 10 bases between them. CDR3 in DNA: TGTGCCAGCAGTGACGGGGCGAAAGAAAAACTGTTTTTT. This translates into CASSDGAKEKLFF.

V is TRBV29-1 and J is TRBJ2-1; D gene uncertain. In germline, CDR1 is SQVTM, CDR2 ANQGSEA. There are 15 residues in the CDR3. The germline V and J ends were trimmed by 3 bases and 0 bases, with 12 bases remaining between them. CDR3 amino acids: CSVDSWGPSYNEQFF. For the CDR3, the DNA is TGCAGCGTTGATTCATGGGGTCCCTCCTACAATGAGCAGTTCTTC.

The rearrangement links TRBV6-2 or TRBV6-3 to TRBJ1-3; tentatively, D is TRBD1 (6 bases). The V gene's germline CDR1 is MNHEY and CDR2 SVGEGT. This CDR3 spans 15 amino acids. Trimming cost V 4 bases and J 0 bases, with 10 bases left between them. The CDR3 DNA reads as TGTGCCAGCAGTTTCGGGACATTCTCTGGAAACACCATATATTTT. Protein product: CASSFGTFSGNTIYF.

This CDR3 is CASRADRGPYEQYF. CDR3 DNA sequence: TGTGCCAGCAGAGCGGACAGGGGGCCCTACGAGCAGTACTTC. The chain carries TRBV25-1 and TRBJ2-7; 11 bases map to TRBD1. Per the germline V gene, CDR1 is MGHDK and CDR2 is SYGVNS. J was trimmed by 2 bases and V by 6 bases; bases with no gene match: 3. This CDR3 has 14 residues.

The chain recombines TRBV24-1 with TRBJ2-2; 9 bases are a match to TRBD1. Germline assignment: CDR1 KGHDR and CDR2 SFDVKD. This CDR3 is built from 14 residues. With V trimmed by 8 bases and J by 1 base, 1 base remained unmatched. As DNA, the CDR3 is TGTGCCACCACGGGACAGGGGAACACCGGGGAGCTGTTTTTT. It yields the protein CATTGQGNTGELFF.